This T cell receptor (beta chain) was recovered during a study of T cells expressing NK-cell markers. For the study at large: Seven of eight sequenced donors tested HCMV-seropositive; one tested seronegative. Study-wide findings and caveats: Each of roughly six donors carried dominant NKG2C+ clonotypes accounting for about 1.0-8% of CD8+ T cells.

It was by 5'RACE template switching with UMIs that TCR beta cDNA was made. From its re-call of the 5' RACE reads, TCRdb lists each CDR3 protein once, without DNA. In total, the table holds some 440,000 distinct CDR3 sequences. This CDR3 is 16 amino acids long. CDR1 SGHTA and CDR2 FQGNSA come from the germline V gene. Concerning this clonotype itself: What it binds is not known.

The sequencing sample was made of blood T cells: a sorted CD56 or NKG2C T cell subset, CD4+ or CD8+ T cells, or bulk PBMC T cells (not recorded which). This sequence was found in a woman between 50 and 59 years old in good health. This chain joins TRBV7-2 and TRBJ2-3; TCRdb selects TRBD2, and the lack of DNA leaves this call unchecked. The CDR3 sequence is CASSTPSGGAADTQYF.